This TCR beta chain stems from a study of patients and donors after allogeneic stem cell transplantation. TCRdb recomputed calls from the RT-PCR reads with MiXCR, one row per CDR3 protein. The data hold about 150,000 distinct CDR3 sequences, with nearly 25% observed a single time. This CDR3 has 14 amino acids. Germline lookup yields CDR1 SNHLY and CDR2 FYNNEI. J lost 10 bases, V lost 6 bases, and 11 bases had no gene match. The TCR originated in a human donor who was either an allogeneic HSCT recipient or a stem cell or donor lymphocyte infusion donor (not recorded which). It is not recorded whose cells these are; they may come from a transplant donor. This rearrangement joins TRBV2 to TRBJ2-1; 8 positions agree with TRBD2. The sequenced sample consisted of blood, either unsorted or a sorted T cell fraction (not recorded which). The CDR3 sequence: CASSPRQTSVEQFF. CDR3 coding DNA: TGTGCCAGCAGCCCTAGGCAGACTAGCGTAGAGCAGTTCTTC.